What follows are 29 T cell receptor beta chains derived from one specimen sequenced in a study of technical replicates of blood from a few donors. Assay used: immunoSEQ multiplex PCR; TCRdb lists only in-frame clones, some missing. The data show more than 70,000 clones, 92% seen once. The specimen sequenced was T cells isolated from PBMCs. The receptors were sampled from a human donor in good health.

The J gene is TRBJ1-6, the V gene TRBV5-1; no clear D gene. Trimming removed 5 bases at V and 5 bases at J, with 8 bases between. The V gene's germline CDR1 is SGHRS and CDR2 YFSETQ. The CDR3 totals 13 residues. CDR3 DNA: TGCGCCAGCAGATTCGGGGATAATTCACCCCTCCACTTT. As protein: CASRFGDNSPLHF.

The chain joins TRBV27 to TRBJ2-5; D possibly corresponds to TRBD1 (6 bases). The CDR3 has 17 residues. Germline values: CDR1 MNHEY, CDR2 SMNVEV (reference sequence). Trimming took off 6 bases at V and 2 bases at J, with 22 bases between the two ends. CDR3 DNA sequence: TGTGCCAGCAGACCTCTCTTAGGGGGAAGGAATCAAGAGACCCAGTACTTC. Amino acids: CASRPLLGGRNQETQYF.

The genes are TRBV5-4 and TRBJ2-5; D gene uncertain. The CDR3 has 14 amino acids. The germline V gene encodes CDR1 SGHNT and CDR2 YYREEE (reference sequence). V was pared by 0 bases and J by 3 bases, with 9 bases between. CDR3 DNA: TGTGCCAGCAGCTTGGACAGAGTGGAAGAGACCCAGTACTTC. Its protein is CASSLDRVEETQYF.

This rearrangement joins TRBV9 to TRBJ1-1; 8 bases map to TRBD1. After removal of 4 bases from V and 3 bases from J, the junction contained 17 bases not matched to a gene. CDR1 and CDR2 (germline): SGDLS, YYNGEE. The CDR3 sequence is 18 residues long. This CDR3 is CASSPRRTGWFVDTEAFF. Written as DNA, the CDR3 is TGTGCCAGCAGCCCCCGACGGACAGGGTGGTTCGTGGACACTGAAGCTTTCTTT.

The chain links TRBV6-6 to TRBJ2-1; a weak D match, TRBD1 (5 bases). Trimming removed 0 bases from V and 8 bases from J, with 17 bases in between. The CDR3 contains 16 residues. The germline CDR1 and CDR2 sequences are MNHNY and SVGAGI (reference sequence). CDR3 region: CASSYSLARAGDEQFF. The CDR3 DNA sequence: TGTGCCAGCAGTTACTCACTTGCCAGGGCCGGCGATGAGCAGTTCTTC.

This clone was seen once. The chain recombines TRBV6-5 with TRBJ2-2, with D possibly being TRBD2 (5 bases). With 8 bases removed from V and 6 bases from J, the gap between germline ends came to 7 bases. Per the germline V gene, CDR1 is MNHEY and CDR2 is SVGAGI. The CDR3 has 11 amino acids. CDR3 sequence (DNA): TGTGCCAGCGGGAGACCCGGGGAGCTGTTTTTT. It encodes CASGRPGELFF.

The gene calls are TRBV9 and TRBJ2-7, with D perhaps TRBD2 (5 bases). Germline values: CDR1 SGDLS, CDR2 YYNGEE. CDR3 length equals 12 residues. V was trimmed by 2 bases and J by 5 bases, leaving 8 bases between them. The CDR3 spells CASSVRDDEQYF. As DNA, the CDR3 is TGTGCCAGCAGCGTGAGGGATGACGAGCAGTACTTC.

The V and J genes are TRBV9 and TRBJ1-1; 8 bases fit TRBD1. The CDR3 length is 13 residues. Germline lookup yields CDR1 SGDLS and CDR2 YYNGEE. Trimming at V came to 7 bases and at J to 8 bases, leaving 10 bases not matched to a gene. The CDR3 DNA reads as TGTGCCAGCGCCCCATCGGGACAGGCCGAAGCTTTCTTT. Encoded protein: CASAPSGQAEAFF.

The J gene is TRBJ2-1, the V gene TRBV9; weak D call: TRBD1 (7 bases). V lost 6 bases to trimming and J lost 1 base, with 14 bases between them. Germline V CDR1 and CDR2: SGDLS, YYNGEE. CDR3 length equals 15 residues. Written as DNA, the CDR3 is TGTGCCAGCACCTCAGGGGGACTGTCCTACAATGAGCAGTTCTTC. Translation gives CASTSGGLSYNEQFF.

V and J are TRBV30 and TRBJ2-3; possible D gene TRBD1, 6 bases. This CDR3 spans 12 amino acids. Germline loops: CDR1 GTSNPN, CDR2 SVGIG (reference sequence). V was pared by 4 bases and J by 4 bases, with 9 bases between. The CDR3 region has the DNA TGTGCCTGGACCCCAGGGGCAGATACGCAGTATTTT. The encoded protein is CAWTPGADTQYF.

This clone was seen once. V is TRBV11-1 and J is TRBJ1-1; no firm D call. This CDR3 region has 13 residues. Trimming removed 0 bases at V and 7 bases at J, with 9 bases between. The germline gives CDR1 SGHAT, CDR2 FQDESV (reference sequence). Here the CDR3 DNA reads TGTGCCAGCAGCTTAGCAGGAGGGTTTGAAGCTTTCTTT. Translated, it gives CASSLAGGFEAFF.

This chain connects TRBV10-3 to TRBJ1-2; possibly TRBD1 for D (5 bases). Trimming removed 3 bases from V and 8 bases from J, with 22 bases in between. CDR3 length: 16 amino acids. Germline lookup yields CDR1 ENHRY and CDR2 SYGVKD. The CDR3 reads CAISDPSGGEVDGYTF. In DNA, the CDR3 is TGTGCCATCAGTGACCCCTCGGGAGGGGAGGTGGACGGCTACACCTTC.

The rearrangement joins TRBV4-1 to TRBJ2-1, with TRBD1 identical over 9 bases. Germline V gives CDR1 MGHRA, CDR2 YSYEKL. The CDR3 spans 21 residues. V trimming: 4 bases; J trimming: 3 bases; junction bases outside the gene matches: 22. CDR3 sequence: CASSPLVRTGVRPTSYNEQFF. The CDR3 bases are TGCGCCAGCAGCCCTCTGGTCAGGACAGGGGTCCGACCGACTAGCTACAATGAGCAGTTCTTC.

The DNA for the CDR3 is TGTGCCAGCAGCTTAGTTCACCTAGCGAGTAATGAAAAACTGTTTTTT. The encoded protein is CASSLVHLASNEKLFF. The V and J genes are TRBV7-2 and TRBJ1-4; D remains unclear. The CDR3 totals 16 residues. CDR1 is SGHTA, CDR2 FQGNSA, per germline. Trimming removed 1 base at V and 4 bases at J, with 13 bases between.

This clone was detected a few times. The chain has TRBV30 and TRBJ1-1, with D possibly matching TRBD1 (5 bases). Germline V CDR1 and CDR2: GTSNPN, SVGIG (reference sequence). V lost 4 bases and J 3 bases, leaving 6 bases between the germline ends. The CDR3 length is 11 residues. The CDR3 bases are TGTGCCTGGATCAGGGACACTGAAGCTTTCTTT. It encodes CAWIRDTEAFF. Together with reference TRBV30 and TRBJ1-1, the CDR3 gives the full variable domain: SQTIHQWPATLVQPVGSPLSLECTVEGTSNPNLYWYRQAAGRGLQLLFYSVGIGQISSEVPQNLSASRPQDRQFILSSKKLLLSDSGFYLCAWIRDTEAFFGQGTRLTVV.

The chain combines TRBV27 with TRBJ2-7, with D unresolved. The germline V gene encodes CDR1 MNHEY and CDR2 SMNVEV (reference sequence). CDR3 length: 16 amino acids. With 2 bases removed from V and 0 bases from J, the gap between germline ends came to 14 bases. CDR3 in DNA: TGTGCCAGCAGTTTACAGCCGGCTTACAGCTCCTACGAGCAGTACTTC. As protein: CASSLQPAYSSYEQYF.

The chain combines TRBV28 with TRBJ2-7; 12 nucleotides align to TRBD2. The CDR3 totals 16 residues. Germline V gene data show CDR1 as MDHEN and CDR2 as SYDVKM. V trimming: 5 bases; J trimming: 2 bases; junction bases outside the gene matches: 7. CDR3 sequence: CASSTQWTSGTYEQYF. The CDR3 coding sequence is TGTGCCAGCAGTACCCAATGGACTAGCGGGACCTACGAGCAGTACTTC.

The chain carries TRBV28 and TRBJ1-5; 10 nucleotides align to TRBD1. V gave up 5 bases and J gave up 6 bases; unmatched junction bases: 1. Looked up from germline, CDR1 is MDHEN and CDR2 is SYDVKM. The CDR3 consists of 13 residues. The CDR3 sequence is CASSDRGRQPQHF. CDR3 bases: TGTGCCAGCAGTGACAGGGGGCGTCAGCCCCAGCATTTT.

The V call is TRBV6-1, the J call TRBJ2-7, with 9 bases aligning to TRBD1. Germline lookup yields CDR1 MNHNS and CDR2 SASEGT. Germline trimming cut 3 bases from V and 3 bases from J; bases unmatched to any gene: 6. This CDR3 contains 15 residues. CDR3 protein: CASSDEDRGDYEQYF. The CDR3 DNA is TGTGCCAGCAGTGATGAGGACAGGGGAGACTACGAGCAGTACTTC.

The chain links TRBV4-1 to TRBJ1-1; D call uncertain. This CDR3 is built from 11 residues. Per the germline V gene, CDR1 is MGHRA and CDR2 is YSYEKL. Trimming cost V 3 bases and J 7 bases, with 6 bases left between them. CDR3 bases: TGCGCCAGCAGCCACTTCTTTGAAGCTTTCTTT. Protein sequence: CASSHFFEAFF.

J is TRBJ2-7 and V is TRBV5-1; D remains unclear. The CDR3 length is 14 residues. V was cut by 0 bases and J by 3 bases, with 10 bases left in between. Germline V lookup: CDR1 SGHRS, CDR2 YFSETQ. CDR3 in DNA: TGCGCCAGCAGCTTGGGACAAGCCTTCTACGAGCAGTACTTC. Translated, it gives CASSLGQAFYEQYF.

J is TRBJ1-2 and V is TRBV9; D uncertain. This CDR3 comprises 16 residues. With 3 bases removed from V and 0 bases from J, the gap between germline ends came to 15 bases. Germline V gene data show CDR1 as SGDLS and CDR2 as YYNGEE. CDR3 DNA: TGTGCCAGCAGCGACATAACCCAGAGGGCTAACTATGGCTACACCTTC. Amino acid sequence: CASSDITQRANYGYTF.

The chain couples TRBV28 to TRBJ2-7; D unresolved. Germline CDR1 MDHEN, CDR2 SYDVKM. There are 13 residues in the CDR3. Trimming stripped 7 bases from V and 4 bases from J, with 14 bases between. Written as DNA, the CDR3 is TGTGCCAGCACCGCCCGCCTGCGGTACGAGCAGTACTTC. It translates to CASTARLRYEQYF. Based on the CDR3 plus reference TRBV28 and TRBJ2-7, the full variable domain is DVKVTQSSRYLVKRTGEKVFLECVQDMDHENMFWYRQDPGLGLRLIYFSYDVKMKEKGDIPEGYSVSREKKERFSLILESASTNQTSMYLCASTARLRYEQYFGPGTRLTVT.

The CDR3 is CASSGRDNPYGYTF. DNA of the CDR3: TGTGCCAGCAGCGGACGGGACAACCCATATGGCTACACCTTC. The chain is built from TRBV9 and TRBJ1-2; tentative D call: TRBD1 (6 bases). The CDR3 length is 14 residues. The ends were cut back, 3 bases at V and 5 bases at J, with 14 bases in the middle. Germline CDR1 and CDR2: SGDLS and YYNGEE.

V is TRBV2 and J is TRBJ2-7; D gene ambiguous. The germline V gene has CDR1 SNHLY and CDR2 FYNNEI. Trimming pared 6 bases from V and 3 bases from J, leaving 9 bases between. This CDR3 spans 12 amino acids. CDR3 amino acids: CASRAEVYEQYF. The CDR3 DNA is TGTGCCAGCAGAGCCGAGGTCTACGAGCAGTACTTC.

This clone was observed once. This sequence joins TRBV6-1 and TRBJ1-1, with a possible D match to TRBD1 (5 bases). Germline CDR1 is MNHNS and CDR2 is SASEGT. The CDR3 runs 17 residues. Trimming took off 1 base at V and 3 bases at J, with 18 bases between the two ends. CDR3 coding DNA: TGTGCCAGCAGTGAAGTAGCCTCGGGGGGGTGGGACACTGAAGCTTTCTTT. Its translation: CASSEVASGGWDTEAFF.

The genes are TRBV19 and TRBJ1-4; no definite D call. CDR1 is LNHDA, CDR2 SQIVND, per germline (reference sequence). Trimming removed 1 base from V and 8 bases from J, with 8 bases in between. CDR3 length: 13 amino acids. The CDR3: CASSIAHQEKLFF. CDR3 in DNA: TGTGCCAGTAGTATAGCCCATCAAGAAAAACTGTTTTTT.

The V and J genes are TRBV2 and TRBJ1-6, with D possibly being TRBD1 (5 bases). The germline CDR1 and CDR2 sequences are SNHLY and FYNNEI. V lost 2 bases and J lost 8, with 13 bases in between. The CDR3 sequence is 15 residues long. The DNA of the CDR3 is TGTGCCAGCAGTGAAAGTAGGGGCAGAGATTCACCCCTCCACTTT. Amino acids: CASSESRGRDSPLHF.

The rearrangement links TRBV7-9 to TRBJ1-2; no reliable D call. CDR1 SEHNR and CDR2 FQNEAQ come from the germline V gene (reference sequence). Trimming pared 4 bases from V and 4 bases from J, leaving 10 bases between. The length of the CDR3 is 13 residues. For the CDR3, the DNA is TGTGCCAGCAGCTCTGTGTCAGGCTATGGCTACACCTTC. Its translation is CASSSVSGYGYTF.